The 8 T cell receptor beta chains below come from one sample, sequenced in a study of human T cells and chemical hapten exposure (dated by TCRdb to about 2021). The library came from RACE. Sequencing was performed on a NextSeq 500. The public reads were run again by TCRdb, first through fastp at Q25 and then through MiXCR, and only productive beta chains were kept. Each record represents a unique CDR3 protein, reported with the most common genes and DNA among its rows. This sample holds a few hundred thousand distinct CDR3 sequences; about 5.4% were observed only once. The ten most abundant clones make up about 8.2% of the sample. The time point label for this specimen denotes: pre-sensitization, week 0. The sample's treatment or condition label, decoded: therapeutic diphenylcyclopropenone sensitization with weekly scalp DPC. Sequences were derived from whole blood, sampled in connection with sensitization to the hapten diphenylcyclopropenone (DPC). These receptors all stem from a woman aged 18-30 years with alopecia areata. Some clones in this sample may be carry-over from other donors' samples.

The chain couples TRBV6-1 to TRBJ1-3; D not resolved. CDR1 and CDR2 from the germline V gene are MNHNS and SASEGT. The CDR3 covers 20 residues. Trimming shortened V by 5 bases and J by 6 bases, and 32 bases separated the two germline ends. DNA of the CDR3: TGTGCCAGCAGTCCCTACGATCTTACGACGGTTGCTGTTGGGGTAAACACCATATATTTT. Translating gives CASSPYDLTTVAVGVNTIYF.

This chain joins TRBV7-9 and TRBJ2-7; D ambiguous. Trimming pared 2 bases from V and 0 bases from J, leaving 8 bases between. The germline V gene encodes CDR1 SEHNR and CDR2 FQNEAQ (reference sequence). The CDR3 spans 14 residues. CDR3 in amino acids: CASSLNPASYEQYF. CDR3 bases: TGTGCCAGCAGCTTAAATCCGGCCTCCTACGAGCAGTACTTC.

There are many counts of this clonotype. The chain combines TRBV24-1 with TRBJ2-3; 7 nucleotides line up with TRBD2. V trimming: 4 bases; J trimming: 1 base; junction bases outside the gene matches: 4. Per germline, CDR1 KGHDR and CDR2 SFDVKD. This CDR3 is built from 15 residues. CDR3 nucleotides: TGTGCCACCAGTGAACGCGCGGGGGGCACAGATACGCAGTATTTT. Translated: CATSERAGGTDTQYF.

With respect to this clonotype: This may be a read error, as it is one base from a much larger clone. The chain couples TRBV12-3 or TRBV12-4 to TRBJ1-5; 7 nucleotides agree with TRBD1. The CDR3 is 15 residues long. The CDR3 nucleotides are TGTGCCCGCAGTACCCGACAGGGCATCTATCAGCCCCAGCATTTT. Protein product: CARSTRQGIYQPQHF.

The chain joins TRBV12-5 to TRBJ2-3, with D unclear. Germline CDR1 and CDR2: LGHNT and FRNRAP. The V end was cut by 5 bases, the J end by 5 bases, with 11 bases between. This CDR3 spans 13 amino acids. The CDR3, as DNA: TGTGCTAGTGGTCCCCTGGACCGAGATACGCAGTATTTT. Its translation: CASGPLDRDTQYF.

The chain carries TRBV14 and TRBJ2-3; 9 bases align to TRBD2. The CDR3 loop spans 17 amino acids. Germline assignment: CDR1 SGHDN and CDR2 FVKESK. The V and J ends lost 1 base and 8 bases, in that order; junction bases with no gene match: 13. For the CDR3, the DNA is TGTGCCAGCAGCCAAGGTGTGCTAGCGGGGCCCCATGGTACGCAGTATTTT. The encoded protein is CASSQGVLAGPHGTQYF.

This clonotype was seen many times. The chain couples TRBV10-3 to TRBJ1-1, with TRBD1 matching 7 bases. Trimming cost V 6 bases and J 6 bases; bases outside gene matches: 10. The CDR3 runs 14 residues. Looked up from germline, CDR1 is ENHRY and CDR2 is SYGVKD. CDR3 in DNA: TGTGCCATCAGCGCTGACAGGGAGGGGGCTGAAGCTTTCTTT. It codes for CAISADREGAEAFF.

This sequence joins TRBV6-2 or TRBV6-3 and TRBJ2-1; 8 nucleotides agree with TRBD2. Germline V gene data show CDR1 as MNHEY and CDR2 as SVGEGT. This CDR3 region has 14 residues. J gave up 2 bases and V 10 bases, and 7 bases lay outside the gene matches. CDR3 nucleotide sequence: TGTGCCACCGGCGACGGGGGGGCCTACAATGAGCAGTTCTTC. It codes for CATGDGGAYNEQFF.